The rows below give T cell receptor beta chains drawn from one sample of a study of pediatric ulcerative colitis. Here immunoSEQ multiplex PCR was the method, and the copy in TCRdb shows in-frame clones only, minus some. The repertoire holds tens of thousands of clones, more than 60% seen once, with under 6.5% in the top ten. The sequenced sample consisted of blood. These receptors all come from a boy aged 5-17 years with moderate ulcerative colitis. CDR3s include the opening cysteine and the closing phenylalanine or tryptophan.

TRBV5-1 CASSLAVGPGNTIYF
TRBV7-2 CASSPPESSYGYTF
TRBV5-1 CASSPHSLGLVSGFSNEQFF
TRBV18 CASSPQGTGGELFF
TRBV16 CASSQTQLWGSTEAFF
TRBV6-1 CASSEVGRAPYGYTF
TRBV5-6 CASSLTGYTGELFF
TRBV19 CASSIGFNTEAFF
TRBV19 CASSVGTGVYEQYF
TRBV29-1 CSVETTVAGEKLFF
TRBV11-2 CASSFPSGSGTDTQYF
TRBV7-8 CASSLQDWRSTEAFF
TRBV19 CASTRVQGSNQPQHF
TRBV19 CASSDRGQVYGYTF
TRBV7-3 CASSSQKNTEAFF
TRBV2 CASRWTATNQPQHF
TRBV7-9 CASSRGTGVSDYGYTF
TRBV7-8 CASSLAGSSYNEQFF
TRBV4-1 CASSPDRGSDTEAFF
TRBV5-6 CASSLRPISSGYQPQHF
TRBV15 CASNYEQYF
TRBV5-1 CASSPTQTSLSSYNEQFF
TRBV2 CASSEPGTSGEQYF
TRBV7-8 CASSLGPGPNQPQHF